The T cell receptor (beta chain) described here comes from a study of T cell responses to AZD1222 COVID-19 vaccine. Using immunoSEQ multiplex PCR, the repertoire was profiled, and TCRdb retains in-frame clones only, with some absent. The table has tens of thousands of clones, 70% to 85% seen once; the top ten hold roughly 3.1%. CDR3 length: 16 residues. V lost 6 bases, J lost 0 bases, and 16 bases lay in between. The V gene's germline CDR1 is KGHDR and CDR2 SFDVKD. The receptor was derived from an adult in good health. The V gene is TRBV24-1, the J gene TRBJ1-2; D perhaps matches TRBD1 (5 bases). Sequenced here: peripheral blood, sampled on day 0 of AZD1222 vaccination. The DNA for the CDR3 is TGTGCCACCAGTCCCACACCAGGGTATACTAACTATGGCTACACCTTC. Translating gives CATSPTPGYTNYGYTF.